This T cell receptor beta chain was sequenced in a study of graft-versus-host responses after intestinal transplantation. Across the whole study: After anti-thymocyte globulin induction, recipients took tacrolimus and steroids for approximately three years.

This clone was seen once. Its antigen is unknown. Data came from immunoSEQ multiplex PCR; TCRdb stores just in-frame clones and leaves some out. The sample records around 97,000 clones, 90% to 95% being singletons. Findings of the study overall: Some GvH clones were seen earlier in gut or blood, suggesting intestinal origin. Allograft graft-versus-host to host-versus-graft clonal ratios ran high in patients with graft-donor T cell macrochimerism. GvH clone levels peaked in circulation, and this peak was associated with early post-transplant HvG declines.

Sequenced material: unstimulated CD8+ T cells sorted from spleen or lymph node cells, taken before intestinal transplant. The sequence was obtained from a human donor who received an intestinal transplant.

Here the CDR3 DNA reads TGTGCCAGTACAATGGTAGCGGGAGTTAATGAGCAGTTCTTC. It yields the protein CASTMVAGVNEQFF. This rearrangement joins TRBV19 to TRBJ2-1; 9 bases line up with TRBD2. Germline CDR1 reads LNHDA; CDR2 reads SQIVND (reference sequence). V was pared by 7 bases and J by 7 bases, with 8 bases of the junction left unmatched. The CDR3 is made up of 14 amino acids.